A selection of T cell receptor beta chains follows, all from one sample in a study of T cells in localized non-small cell lung cancer. Repertoires were generated with immunoSEQ multiplex PCR, while TCRdb's copy carries only in-frame clones and drops some. The sample has about 26,000 clones; less than 90% are singletons. Sequences were derived from peripheral blood, sampled before any cancer treatment. These receptor sequences come from a female donor older than 55 with stage II squamous cell lung carcinoma. Both conserved end residues are part of each CDR3. A D gene is named only where the DNA matches it firmly. Rows give clone size only sometimes, using once, few, many, or a class for an expanded clone.

-,-,TRBV19,TRBJ2-6,TGTGCCAGTAACCTGGACAGCTCTGGGGCCAACGTCCTGACTTTC,CASNLDSSGANVLTF
-,TRBD2,TRBV7-2,TRBJ2-7,TGTGCCAGCAGCTTAGAACAAGGTCTAGCGGGGTACGAGCAGTACTTC,CASSLEQGLAGYEQYF
-,-,TRBV28,TRBJ1-5,TGTGCCAGCAGTCCCGCGGGACACCCGACAGATCAGCCCCAGCATTTT,CASSPAGHPTDQPQHF
-,-,TRBV6-5,TRBJ1-4,TGTGCCAGCAGTACCGGGGAGGCGTTTAATGAAAAACTGTTTTTT,CASSTGEAFNEKLFF
few,-,TRBV7-2,TRBJ1-1,TGTGCCAGCAGCTTAGATCGGACCGCTGAAGCTTTCTTT,CASSLDRTAEAFF
-,-,TRBV4-3,TRBJ2-2,TGCGCCAGCAGCCAAGAAGAGGCAACCGGGGAGCTGTTTTTT,CASSQEEATGELFF
-,-,TRBV28,TRBJ1-1,TGTGCCAGCAGTCCCCTGAGGGTGGACACTGAAGCTTTCTTT,CASSPLRVDTEAFF
-,-,TRBV2,TRBJ1-5,TGTGCCAGCAGCGGGCAGCCAAATCAGCCCCAGCATTTT,CASSGQPNQPQHF
-,-,TRBV27,TRBJ1-1,TGTGCCAGCAGTTTACTGCAGGGGACGTACTCTGAAGCTTTCTTT,CASSLLQGTYSEAFF
-,-,TRBV5-5,TRBJ1-1,TGTGCCAGCAGCTTGTACGGGACACCTAACACTGAAGCTTTCTTT,CASSLYGTPNTEAFF
-,TRBD1,TRBV5-1,TRBJ1-4,TGCGCCAGCAGCTTGCCTGGGACAGGAAATGAAAAACTGTTTTTT,CASSLPGTGNEKLFF
-,TRBD1,TRBV6-6,TRBJ2-7,TGTGCCAGCAAGGATACGACAGGGTCCTCCTACGAGCAGTACTTC,CASKDTTGSSYEQYF
-,TRBD2,TRBV7-9,TRBJ2-2,TGTGCCAGCAGCTTAAGGTTGGGGACTACGACCACCGGGGAGCTGTTTTTT,CASSLRLGTTTTGELFF
-,-,TRBV11-2,TRBJ2-5,TGTGCCAGCAGCCGTAATGGACCGATGGAGACCCAGTACTTC,CASSRNGPMETQYF
-,-,TRBV5-6,TRBJ1-1,TGTGCCAGCAGCTCCCAGGGTATAACTGAAGCTTTCTTT,CASSSQGITEAFF
-,-,TRBV7-9,TRBJ2-3,TGTGCCAGCAGCTTATACGGCACAGATACGCAGTATTTT,CASSLYGTDTQYF
-,-,TRBV5-1,TRBJ1-3,TGCGCCAGCAGCTTGAGTGGAAACACCATATATTTT,CASSLSGNTIYF
-,-,TRBV28,TRBJ2-3,TGTGCCAGCGGTGACGAGAAAGATACGCAGTATTTT,CASGDEKDTQYF
-,-,TRBV7-9,TRBJ2-1,TGTGCCAGCAGCTTGGACGAGGAGGATGAGCAGTTCTTC,CASSLDEEDEQFF
-,-,TRBV28,TRBJ2-3,TGTGCCAGCAGTTCGGACTCCACAGATACGCAGTATTTT,CASSSDSTDTQYF
-,TRBD2,TRBV27,TRBJ2-7,TGTGCCAGCAGCCCTAGCGGGCTCTACGAGCAGTACTTC,CASSPSGLYEQYF
-,-,TRBV28,TRBJ1-2,TGTGCCAGCAGTGTGGGGGGGCTCTATGGCTACACCTTC,CASSVGGLYGYTF
-,-,TRBV2,TRBJ1-3,TGTGCCAGCAACTACAGTCCAGGAAACACCATATATTTT,CASNYSPGNTIYF
-,-,TRBV6-5,TRBJ1-5,TGTGCCAGCAGTTACGGGGGAATTGAGCCCCAGCATTTT,CASSYGGIEPQHF
-,-,TRBV6-5,TRBJ1-6,TGTGCCGCCCAGGGAGGGAGCAATTCACCCCTCCACTTT,CAAQGGSNSPLHF
-,-,TRBV20-1,TRBJ1-1,TGCAGTGCCTTCGTTGCTGAAGCTTTCTTT,CSAFVAEAFF
-,-,TRBV2,TRBJ1-1,TGTGCCAGCAGTGCAAGGGACTCGAACACTGAAGCTTTCTTT,CASSARDSNTEAFF
-,-,TRBV27,TRBJ2-3,TGTGCCAGCAGTTTCCGGGCCTATGGGGATACGCAGTATTTT,CASSFRAYGDTQYF
-,-,TRBV6-9,TRBJ2-7,TGTGCCAGCAGTTCATCGCGTTACGAGCAGTACTTC,CASSSSRYEQYF
-,TRBD1,TRBV6-5,TRBJ2-7,TGTGCCAGCAGTTACTCTTACCCGGGACAGGGATACGAGCAGTACTTC,CASSYSYPGQGYEQYF
-,-,TRBV7-9,TRBJ1-1,TGTGCCAGCAGCTTAGGAAGGCTGGATGGCACTGAAGCTTTCTTT,CASSLGRLDGTEAFF
-,-,TRBV10-1,TRBJ1-1,TGCGCCAGCAGCGCCACCGGGACAAGTACTGAAGCTTTCTTT,CASSATGTSTEAFF
-,-,TRBV7-2,TRBJ2-7,TGTGCCAGCACCTATACCGTCGGCTCCTACGAGCAGTACTTC,CASTYTVGSYEQYF
-,-,TRBV5-4,TRBJ1-1,TGTGCCAGCAGCTCAGGTCAGGCGGGGAACACTGAAGCTTTCTTT,CASSSGQAGNTEAFF
once,TRBD1,TRBV28,TRBJ1-2,TGTGCCAGCAGTTTAGAGGGACAGACTTCAAGCTACACCTTC,CASSLEGQTSSYTF
-,-,TRBV4-2,TRBJ1-1,TGTGCCAGCAGCCAAGAATCCCTGCCCCTGAACACTGAAGCTTTCTTT,CASSQESLPLNTEAFF
once,-,TRBV29-1,TRBJ1-1,TGCAGCGGAGAGGGGAACACTGAAGCTTTCTTT,CSGEGNTEAFF
-,-,TRBV28,TRBJ2-3,TGTGCCAGCAGCTCCCCTCGGGGAGCCGGCCGGGATACGCAGTATTTT,CASSSPRGAGRDTQYF
-,-,TRBV5-5,TRBJ1-1,TGTGCCAGCGCCGAAATACAGGGTACTGAAGCTTTCTTT,CASAEIQGTEAFF
-,-,TRBV2,TRBJ2-2,TGTGCCAGCAGTGTCGAAGGGTACAGGAACACCGGGGAGCTGTTTTTT,CASSVEGYRNTGELFF
-,-,TRBV28,TRBJ1-2,TGTGCCAGCACCTTACCAGGGGAGGGTGGCTACACCTTC,CASTLPGEGGYTF
-,TRBD2,TRBV5-4,TRBJ2-2,TGTGCCAGCAGCTTGGACCTAGCGGGACGCGGGGAGCTGTTTTTT,CASSLDLAGRGELFF
-,-,TRBV6-5,TRBJ2-1,TGTGCCAGCTCGCGGGGAGGATCCTACAATGAGCAGTTCTTC,CASSRGGSYNEQFF
-,-,TRBV5-8,TRBJ2-1,TGTGCCAGCCCCATTCTGGCGGGAAAAGGGTACAATGAGCAGTTCTTC,CASPILAGKGYNEQFF